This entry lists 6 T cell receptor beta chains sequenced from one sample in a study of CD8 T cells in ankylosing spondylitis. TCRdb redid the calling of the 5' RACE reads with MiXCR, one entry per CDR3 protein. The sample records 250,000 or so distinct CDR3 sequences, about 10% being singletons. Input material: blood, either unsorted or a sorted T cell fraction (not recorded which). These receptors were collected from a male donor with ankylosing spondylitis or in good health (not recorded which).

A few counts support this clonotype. The CDR3 DNA is TGTGCCAGCAGCCAAGAGTGGCAGACCGGTAATCAGCCCCAGCATTTT. This codes for CASSQEWQTGNQPQHF. The chain carries TRBV3-1 and TRBJ1-5; no clear D. In germline, CDR1 is LGHDT, CDR2 YNNKEL (reference sequence). The CDR3 extends over 16 amino acids. The ends were cut back, 0 bases at V and 4 bases at J, with 13 bases in the middle.

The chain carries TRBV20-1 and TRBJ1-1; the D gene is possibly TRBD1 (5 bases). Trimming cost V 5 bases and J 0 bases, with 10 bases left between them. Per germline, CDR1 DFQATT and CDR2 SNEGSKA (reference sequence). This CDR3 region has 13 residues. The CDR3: CSAAGGMNTEAFF. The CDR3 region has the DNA TGCAGTGCTGCCGGGGGGATGAACACTGAAGCTTTCTTT.

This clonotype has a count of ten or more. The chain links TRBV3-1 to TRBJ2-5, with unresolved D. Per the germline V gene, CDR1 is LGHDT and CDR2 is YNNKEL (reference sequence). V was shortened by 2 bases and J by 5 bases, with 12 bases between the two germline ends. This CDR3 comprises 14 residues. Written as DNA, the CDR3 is TGTGCCAGCAGCCAATTCTCTAGGATGGAGACCCAGTACTTC. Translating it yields CASSQFSRMETQYF.

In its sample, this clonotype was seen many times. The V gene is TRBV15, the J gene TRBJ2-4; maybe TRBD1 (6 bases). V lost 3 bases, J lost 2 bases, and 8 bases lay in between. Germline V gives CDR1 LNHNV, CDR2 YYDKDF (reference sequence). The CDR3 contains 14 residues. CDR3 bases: TGTGCCACCAGCAGTGGGGGCTCCAAAAACATTCAGTACTTC. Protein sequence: CATSSGGSKNIQYF.

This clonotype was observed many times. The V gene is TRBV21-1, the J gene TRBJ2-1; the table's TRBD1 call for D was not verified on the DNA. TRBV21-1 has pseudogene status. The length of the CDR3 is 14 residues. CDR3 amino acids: CASTPPGFYNEQFF. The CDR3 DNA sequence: TGTGCCAGCACTCCACCCGGATTTTACAATGAGCAGTTCTTC.

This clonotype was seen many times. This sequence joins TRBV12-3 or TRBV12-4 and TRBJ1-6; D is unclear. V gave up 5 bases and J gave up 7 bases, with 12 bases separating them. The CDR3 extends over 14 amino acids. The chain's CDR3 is CASSLGQMNSPLHF. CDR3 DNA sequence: TGTGCCAGCAGTCTCGGGCAGATGAATTCACCCCTCCACTTT.